This entry concerns a single T cell receptor beta chain. The antigen it binds to is not known. Per-nucleotide qualities are absent, and no much larger clonotype sits a single base away. There are 14 amino acids in the CDR3, from cysteine to phenylalanine inclusive. Only CDR3 DNA is held: 42 bases, read in frame from base 1. V loses 5 bases, J loses 3 bases, and the germline ends lie 8 bases apart. Sequences SGHTA (CDR1) and FQGTGA (CDR2) are obtained from the germline V gene. To be included, a participant needed at least one PBMC sample from before ART initiation plus at least two post-ART samples. Treatment was received in the United States of America by all participants with HIV. Before DNA extraction, cryopreserved samples of about 1-10 million PBMC were thawed and washed. At the time of the earliest PBMC sample for each participant with HIV, ages ranged from about 20 to 54 years. Each participant contributed PBMC samples from 1-4 timepoints before ART initiation and 2-8 timepoints after ART initiation, with a median of 7 samples. Serial HIV viral load, CD4+ T-cell count, ART history and demographic data were obtained for every participant. A Qiagen kit on a QIAcube was used to extract genomic DNA from unsorted PBMC, with samples processed in batches of 12.

The data originate from a study of long-term antiretroviral therapy in people with HIV (dated by TCRdb to between 2021 and 2022). For context, the study as a whole: The earliest samples were collected about a decade before the 2015 WHO recommendation for immediate ART, when ART was typically delayed until CD4 counts fell. Test extractions of a monoclonal T-cell line alongside approximately 34 polyclonal samples showed no cross-contamination during QIAcube processing. A total of about 180 cryopreserved PBMC samples were contributed to the cohort by 30 adults with confirmed HIV infection, with samples collected serially over a mean of about 6 years (range 1-12). About two fifths of the roughly 30 participants with HIV were female. This retrospective serial study examined whether starting ART and sustained HIV suppression were associated with changes in the composition and diversity of the TRB repertoire in peripheral blood.

Overall study results and their limits: ART initiation was associated with a significant increase in TRB diversity, but diversity stayed significantly below transplant donor controls even after long-term ART. Unsorted PBMC were profiled instead of sorted CD4+ and CD8+ T cells because pre-ART samples had limited cell numbers. Limited PBMC availability meant only the TCR beta chain was sequenced, without alpha chain pairing. CDR3 length ranges in HIV repertoires were narrower than in controls, and network structure suggested an antigen-experienced repertoire with only a slight naive shift after ART. The samples span the years 2004 to 2017, and the ART regimens used at that time may not be as effective as current regimens. No data were available on ART adherence, viral resistance or therapy changes, limiting inferences about post-ART repertoire changes. At every time point, the repertoire was dominated by expanded TRB clones first identified before ART initiation, although this dominance fluctuated and, in many PLHIV, declined after ART.

The immunoSEQ hsTCRB v3.0 assay was used at survey level resolution to sequence the TRB variable region. The target sequencing depth for TRB was about 40,000-55,000 T-cell genomes per sample. An Illumina MiSeq with a v3 150-cycle kit was used to sequence the pooled TRB libraries. Regarding the original processing steps: Repertoire analysis ran in R within a reproducible Nextflow workflow covering QC, data transformation and analysis. LymphoSeq2, an R package for exploring AIRR-Seq data, was used to implement custom analyses. Several samples that produced fewer than 5000 total TRB sequences were removed, so some 190 HIV repertoires were analyzed. Among the 180 or so HIV repertoires that were kept, around 59 were collected before ART initiation and under 150 were collected after ART initiation. Repertoires were downsampled to 5000 TRB nucleotide sequences, with summary statistics averaged over 100 downsampling iterations. Only TRB sequences with CDR3 regions of at least seven amino acids were retained for analysis. Two measures captured diversity: a Shannon entropy-derived clonality score and the Gini coefficient. In repertoire networks, the top 5000 CDR3 amino acid sequences were linked whenever an edit distance of one separated two sequences. For TRB CDR3 amino acid sequences, antigen specificity groups and MHC restriction were predicted with GLIPH2. CDR3 amino acid sequences were matched against VDJdb and McPAS-TCR to flag known CMV, EBV, HIV or tissue antigen associations. Pre-ART, post-ART and control groups were compared with Wilcoxon signed-rank tests and Holm-Bonferroni correction. TCRdb obtained this table from immuneACCESS and retained in-frame rearrangements with V and J assigned. These tables miss some clones; where compared with another copy, unresolved V genes account for less than half of the shortfall, and the remainder is unexplained. V and J calls and clone size are as listed in that table; D and trimming were resolved from the DNA. Present in this sample are 25,000 to 30,000 clones, 85% of which were seen just once. The ten largest clones represent 7% to 10% of the sample.

The V gene is TRBV7-3 and the J gene is TRBJ2-6; a confident D gene designation cannot be given. This sequence originates from a middle-aged man with HIV. The sample consisted of unsorted PBMCs, taken approximately 4.8 years after starting antiretroviral therapy. The encoded CDR3 is CASSPSLGANVLTF. In nucleotide form, the sequence is TGTGCCAGCAGCCCCTCGCTTGGGGCCAACGTCCTGACTTTC.